This entry is about one T cell receptor (beta chain). TCRdb's table, derived via immunoSEQ multiplex PCR, lists solely in-frame clones and lacks some. This sample has 8,000 to 9,000 clones, with over 75% found just once. The data belong to a study of T cells after somatic rescue of genetic block. Germline CDR1 is LGHNA and CDR2 is YSLEER. The ends were cut back, 0 bases at V and 5 bases at J, with 10 bases in the middle. This CDR3 has 14 residues. The source is a boy between 10 and 17 years old. The sample comprised peripheral blood mononuclear cells (PBMCs). This rearrangement joins TRBV4-3 to TRBJ1-1; D unclear. CDR3 DNA sequence: TGCGCCAGCAGCCAAGAATGGGCCCATACTGAAGCTTTCTTT. Protein product: CASSQEWAHTEAFF.